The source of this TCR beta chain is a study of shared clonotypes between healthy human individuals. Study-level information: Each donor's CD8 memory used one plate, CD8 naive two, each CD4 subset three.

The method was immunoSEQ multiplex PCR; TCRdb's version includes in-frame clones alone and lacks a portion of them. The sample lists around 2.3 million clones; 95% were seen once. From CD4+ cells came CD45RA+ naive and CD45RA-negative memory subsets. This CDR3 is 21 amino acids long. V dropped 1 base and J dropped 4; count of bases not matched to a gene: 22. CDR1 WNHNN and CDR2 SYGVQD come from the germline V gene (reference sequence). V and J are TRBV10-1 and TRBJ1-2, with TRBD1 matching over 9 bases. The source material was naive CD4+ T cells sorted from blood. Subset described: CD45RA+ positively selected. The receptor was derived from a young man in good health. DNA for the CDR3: TGCGCCAGCAGTGAGTGGGTTCCGGGACAGGGAAGGACTCTCTTGAGCTATGGCTACACCTTC. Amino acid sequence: CASSEWVPGQGRTLLSYGYTF.